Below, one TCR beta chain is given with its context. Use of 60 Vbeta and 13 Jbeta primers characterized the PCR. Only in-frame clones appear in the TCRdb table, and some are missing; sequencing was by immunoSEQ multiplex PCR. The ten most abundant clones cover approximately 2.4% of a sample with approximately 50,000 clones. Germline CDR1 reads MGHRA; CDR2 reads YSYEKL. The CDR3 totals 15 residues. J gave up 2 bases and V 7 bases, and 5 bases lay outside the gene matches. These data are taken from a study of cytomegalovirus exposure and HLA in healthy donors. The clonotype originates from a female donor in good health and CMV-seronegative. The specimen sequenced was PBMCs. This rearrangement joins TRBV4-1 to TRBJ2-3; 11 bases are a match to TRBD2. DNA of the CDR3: TGCGCCAGCACCTATAGCGGGAGGGCCACAGATACGCAGTATTTT. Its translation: CASTYSGRATDTQYF.